These T cell receptor beta chains were read from a single sample in a study of vaccination effects on CD4 cells after COVID-19. Clones were read by immunoSEQ multiplex PCR, and TCRdb kept only the in-frame ones, dropping some. The sample shows over 45,000 clones, roughly three quarters of them seen only once. Antigens of these TCRs are unknown. The sample in question was CD4+ T cells from PBMCs cultured without peptide, obtained after COVID-19 vaccination. These receptors all come from a human donor who received a COVID-19 vaccine. The CDR3 runs from the conserved cysteine through the conserved F or W. D genes are given only for firm matches. Rows give clone size only sometimes, using once, few, many, or a class for an expanded clone.

>once|TRBV3-1/TRBV3-2|.|TRBJ2-1
TGTGCCAGCAGCCAAGCCTTGGCGAAGCAGTTCTTC
CASSQALAKQFF
>.|TRBV19|TRBD2|TRBJ2-7
TGTGCCAGTAGTCCGGGGACTAGCAGCTACGAGCAGTACTTC
CASSPGTSSYEQYF
>.|TRBV3-1/TRBV3-2|.|TRBJ2-3
TGTGCCAGCAGCCCTTCCTATTCCGACGGCCCAACAGATACGCAGTATTTT
CASSPSYSDGPTDTQYF
>.|TRBV7-9|.|TRBJ1-3
TGTGCCAGCAGGGGAGGACGGGACTCTGGAAACACCATATATTTT
CASRGGRDSGNTIYF
>few|TRBV15|.|TRBJ1-1
TGTGCCACCAGCAGGTCGGCGGACACTGAAGCTTTCTTT
CATSRSADTEAFF
>few|TRBV20-1|.|TRBJ1-6
TGCAGTGCTAGTCGGGACCGCTATAATTCACCCCTCCACTTT
CSASRDRYNSPLHF
>.|TRBV5-4|TRBD1|TRBJ2-7
TGTGCCAGCAGCTTTCTGTCTGGACAGGGGGCTGGCGAGCAGTACTTC
CASSFLSGQGAGEQYF
>.|TRBV19|TRBD1|TRBJ2-7
TGTGCCACGGCCAAGGGGACAGGGGGCTACGAGCAGTACTTC
CATAKGTGGYEQYF
>.|TRBV6-1|TRBD2|TRBJ2-2
TGTGCCAGCAGTGAACGGGTAGGCGGGGGAAACACCGGGGAGCTGTTTTTT
CASSERVGGGNTGELFF
>.|TRBV6-5|TRBD1|TRBJ1-5
TGTGCCAGCAGTACACGGACAGGTGGCAATCAGCCCCAGCATTTT
CASSTRTGGNQPQHF
>.|TRBV5-1|.|TRBJ2-5
TGCGCCAGCAGCTTGACCGGCAGGGTAGGTGGTCAAGAGACCCAGTACTTC
CASSLTGRVGGQETQYF
>.|TRBV6-4|.|TRBJ2-2
TGTGCCAGCAGTGAAGAGGACACCGGGGAGCTGTTTTTT
CASSEEDTGELFF
>few|TRBV27|.|TRBJ1-2
TGTGCCAGCAGTTTATCCCGGGGCTATGGCTACACCTTC
CASSLSRGYGYTF
>few|TRBV5-1|.|TRBJ1-1
TGCGCCAGCAGCTGGGCCCCGGGTGGCACTGAAGCTTTCTTT
CASSWAPGGTEAFF
>.|TRBV6-5|.|TRBJ1-6
TGTGCCAGCAGAGCCCCGATTGGATCACCCCTCCACTTT
CASRAPIGSPLHF
>.|TRBV5-1|TRBD1|TRBJ2-3
TGCGCCAGCAGCTTGGGGCCCCAAGGGACAGACACAGATACGCAGTATTTT
CASSLGPQGTDTDTQYF
>.|TRBV18|.|TRBJ2-2
TGTGCCAGCTCACCACCGATGGGGCTAGCGAACACCGGGGAGCTGTTTTTT
CASSPPMGLANTGELFF
>.|TRBV5-1|TRBD1|TRBJ1-5
TGCGCCAGCAGCTTGGGGGACAGGCAAGGAGGACAGCCCCAGCATTTT
CASSLGDRQGGQPQHF
>.|TRBV5-4|.|TRBJ2-4
TGTGCCAGCAGCTTGGATCCCCCAAACATTCAGTACTTC
CASSLDPPNIQYF
>few|TRBV10-3|.|TRBJ1-2
TGTGCCATCAGTGAGTCGTTCAGGGAGACTATTGGCTACACCTTC
CAISESFRETIGYTF
>.|TRBV9|.|TRBJ2-5
TGTGCCAGCAGCGATCCCCCGGAACAGAACCAAGAGACCCAGTACTTC
CASSDPPEQNQETQYF
>.|TRBV18|.|TRBJ2-2
TGTGCCAGCTCACCAGGTATCCAGGCAGGGAACACCGGGGAGCTGTTTTTT
CASSPGIQAGNTGELFF
>.|TRBV3-1/TRBV3-2|TRBD2|TRBJ2-1
TGTGCCAGCAGCCAACTGCCATGGGGAGGGACTAGTGGCAATGAGCAGTTCTTC
CASSQLPWGGTSGNEQFF
>.|TRBV5-1|.|TRBJ2-5
TGCGCCAGCACGCGGGGCGCAAGCATAGAGACCCAGTACTTC
CASTRGASIETQYF
>few|TRBV2|.|TRBJ1-2
TGTGCCAGCATTAGAGAGACCCGAGTAGAGACCTTC
CASIRETRVETF
>.|TRBV11-1|.|TRBJ2-5
TGTGCCAGCAGCCTAGCGCCTGACAGTGGAGAGACCCAGTACTTC
CASSLAPDSGETQYF
>.|TRBV18|.|TRBJ1-3
TGTGCCAGCTCACCGCAGGAGCTCATGGACACCATATATTTT
CASSPQELMDTIYF
>few|TRBV9|.|TRBJ1-3
TGTGCCAGCAGCGTAGCTGGGGCGGCTGGAAACACCATATATTTT
CASSVAGAAGNTIYF
>.|TRBV6-5|.|TRBJ1-4
TGTGCCAGCAGTACCACAACAAGGGCTAATGAAAAACTGTTTTTT
CASSTTTRANEKLFF
>.|TRBV10-3|.|TRBJ2-1
TGTGCCATCAGTTCCGTTTCAAATGAGCAGTTCTTC
CAISSVSNEQFF
>.|TRBV11-2|TRBD1|TRBJ2-7
TGTGCCAGCAGCAAGAACCGGGACAGGAGGTACGAGCAGTACTTC
CASSKNRDRRYEQYF
>.|TRBV5-1|TRBD2|TRBJ2-1
TGCGCCAGCAGCCAACCTTTAGCGGGGGGGTCTGATGAGCAGTTCTTC
CASSQPLAGGSDEQFF
>.|TRBV6-5|TRBD2|TRBJ2-7
TGTGCCAGCAGTTACTCGGCTAGCGGGAGTAGTTGGGGGCAGTACTTC
CASSYSASGSSWGQYF
>.|TRBV19|.|TRBJ2-5
TGTGCCAGTAGTATAGACTTACGGAACAGGGAAGAGACCCAGTACTTC
CASSIDLRNREETQYF
>.|TRBV5-1|TRBD2|TRBJ2-2
TGCGCCAGCAGCGCCGCGGGACTAGCGGGCACCGGGGAGCTGTTTTTT
CASSAAGLAGTGELFF
>.|TRBV27|.|TRBJ2-2
TGTGCCAGCAAATTAGGGCAATACACCGGGGAGCTGTTTTTT
CASKLGQYTGELFF
>.|TRBV10-3|TRBD1|TRBJ1-2
TGTGCCATCAGTGCGGGACAGGCCTTTGACTCTAACTATGGCTACACCTTC
CAISAGQAFDSNYGYTF
>.|TRBV5-4|TRBD2|TRBJ2-1
TGTGCCAGCAGCCGGGCGGGACTAGCGGGAGTTGAGCAGTTCTTC
CASSRAGLAGVEQFF
>.|TRBV6-5|.|TRBJ1-1
TGTGCCAGCAGTCGGGGGGGACAACCTTTCTTT
CASSRGGQPFF
>few|TRBV11-3|.|TRBJ1-1
TGTGCCAGCAGCCTATCCAGGGGAGGAGAAGCTTTCTTT
CASSLSRGGEAFF
>once|TRBV6-1|.|TRBJ1-4
TGTGCCAGCAGTGAAAGGACCTTATGGGAAAAACTGTTTTTT
CASSERTLWEKLFF
>.|TRBV25-1|.|TRBJ1-1
TGTGCCAGCAGTGAATTAGGAGCGGCCATGAACACTGAAGCTTTCTTT
CASSELGAAMNTEAFF
>.|TRBV2|.|TRBJ2-2
TGTGCCAGCAGTACTAGAACTACCGGGGAGCTGTTTTTT
CASSTRTTGELFF
>.|TRBV14|TRBD1|TRBJ1-1
TGTGCCAGCAGCCCTTCCGGGACAGCGAACACTGAAGCTTTCTTT
CASSPSGTANTEAFF
>few|TRBV11-3|.|TRBJ2-7
TGTGCCAGCAGCCCTGGGGACGGAGCCTACGAGCAGTACTTC
CASSPGDGAYEQYF
>few|TRBV7-9|.|TRBJ1-2
TGTGCCAGCAGTTACACCAGGGATGGCTACACCTTC
CASSYTRDGYTF
>.|TRBV18|.|TRBJ2-2
TGTGCCAGCTCACCACCCCGGACAGACACCGGGGAGCTGTTTTTT
CASSPPRTDTGELFF
>.|TRBV4-1|.|TRBJ1-6
TGCGCCAGCAGCCAAGGGCCCGCGAGAGGTCATTCACCCCTCCACTTT
CASSQGPARGHSPLHF
>once|TRBV4-1|.|TRBJ2-4
TGCGCCAGCAGCCAAGTAGGAAGACTAGCCAAAAACATTCAGTACTTC
CASSQVGRLAKNIQYF
>.|TRBV7-6|.|TRBJ1-5
TGTGCCAGCAGCTCTAATAGTGGGAATCAGCCCCAGCATTTT
CASSSNSGNQPQHF
>few|TRBV5-1|TRBD2|TRBJ2-1
TGCGCCAGCAGCTTACTAGCGGGAGGGCATTTCTTC
CASSLLAGGHFF
>.|TRBV12-3/TRBV12-4|.|TRBJ2-1
TGTGCCAGCAGTTTTGGATACAATGAGCAGTTCTTC
CASSFGYNEQFF
>.|TRBV21-1|.|TRBJ1-6
TGTGCCAGCGGGACAGGGGTTTGGAGCTCCTATAATTCACCCCTCCACTTT
CASGTGVWSSYNSPLHF
>.|TRBV5-1|TRBD2|TRBJ2-1
TGCGCCAGCAGCTACGGGACTAGCGGTTATGAGCAGTTCTTC
CASSYGTSGYEQFF
>.|TRBV25-1|.|TRBJ2-1
TGTGCCAGCAGTCGGGAATACAATGAGCAGTTCTTC
CASSREYNEQFF
>.|TRBV7-2|.|TRBJ1-6
TGTGCCAGCAGTTACCAGAATTCACCCCTCCACTTT
CASSYQNSPLHF
>.|TRBV6-5|TRBD2|TRBJ2-7
TGTGCCAGCAGTCCCTGGACTAGGACCTACGAGCAGTACTTC
CASSPWTRTYEQYF
>.|TRBV11-3|TRBD1|TRBJ2-3
TGTGCCAGCAGCTCCCGACAGGGGGCGGAAGATACGCAGTATTTT
CASSSRQGAEDTQYF
>.|TRBV12-3/TRBV12-4|.|TRBJ2-1
TGTGCCAGCAGTTTTATGGGGGGCAATGAGCAGTTCTTC
CASSFMGGNEQFF